A single sample is the source of the 17 T cell receptor beta chains below, sequenced in a study of shared clonotypes between healthy human individuals. The assay was immunoSEQ multiplex PCR, and TCRdb's table has in-frame clones only and misses some. In the table there are about 1.1 million clones, 75% to 80% of which are singletons. Source material: memory CD4+ T cells from PBMCs. The subset denotes: CD45RA-negative fraction. These receptors were taken from a man aged 18 to 29 in good health. Some clones in this sample may be carry-over from other donors' samples.

The DNA for the CDR3 is TGTGCCAGCAGCGGCGACAGGGTTCCAGATACGCAGTATTTT. It codes for CASSGDRVPDTQYF. The chain uses TRBV9 and TRBJ2-3; 7 bases map to TRBD1. CDR1 and CDR2 from the germline V gene are SGDLS and YYNGEE. The V and J ends lost 3 bases and 4 bases, in that order; junction bases with no gene match: 5. There are 14 residues in the CDR3.

The CDR3 region is CASNSGGHEQYF. CDR3 in DNA: TGTGCCAGCAATTCAGGGGGCCACGAGCAGTACTTC. V and J are TRBV28 and TRBJ2-7; 8 bases line up with TRBD1. Germline values: CDR1 MDHEN, CDR2 SYDVKM. Unmatched junction bases numbered 4, after V lost 7 bases and J lost 5 bases. The CDR3 runs to 12 residues.

This sequence joins TRBV7-8 and TRBJ2-3; 11 bases are a match to TRBD2. The CDR3 has 16 residues. In germline, CDR1 is SGHVS, CDR2 FQNEAQ. The J segment lost 2 bases and the V segment lost 6 bases, leaving 7 bases of the junction unmatched. As DNA, the CDR3 is TGTGCCAGCAGAAAGCTAGCGGGAGGTTTCACAGATACGCAGTATTTT. Translated, it gives CASRKLAGGFTDTQYF.

The genes are TRBV2 and TRBJ1-2; perhaps TRBD1 as D (6 bases). Trimming pared 6 bases from V and 1 base from J, leaving 18 bases between. The CDR3 is made up of 16 amino acids. Germline-derived CDR1 and CDR2 are SNHLY and FYNNEI. The CDR3 nucleotides are TGTGCCAGCAGCCCAGGAGGGGGGGTTCTTAACTATGGCTACACCTTC. Encoded protein: CASSPGGGVLNYGYTF.

As concerns this clone: Other nucleotide sequences from this sample produce the same CDR3. The chain carries TRBV28 and TRBJ1-5; tentative D call: TRBD1 (6 bases). The CDR3 has 14 amino acids. The ends were cut back, 6 bases at V and 1 base at J, with 10 bases in the middle. Germline CDR1 reads MDHEN; CDR2 reads SYDVKM. The CDR3 protein is CASRPQGSNQPQHF. In DNA, the CDR3 is TGTGCCAGCAGGCCTCAGGGGAGCAATCAGCCCCAGCATTTT.

This chain links TRBV14 with TRBJ2-1, with a possible D match to TRBD1 (6 bases). The CDR3 runs to 18 residues. V shed 0 bases and J shed 9 bases, with 24 bases lying between them. Germline assignment: CDR1 SGHDN and CDR2 FVKESK. Here the CDR3 DNA reads TGTGCCAGCAGCCAAGATCTTTGTTTGGCAGTTGACAGGTGTGAGCAGTTCTTC. Translation gives CASSQDLCLAVDRCEQFF.

The J gene is TRBJ2-3, the V gene TRBV7-8, with TRBD2 matching 8 bases. CDR1 SGHVS and CDR2 FQNEAQ come from the germline V gene. The V gene end was trimmed by 4 bases and the J gene end by 2 bases; junction bases not matched to a gene: 2. This CDR3 region has 14 residues. CDR3 coding DNA: TGTGCCAGCAGCTCCGGGGGGGTCACAGATACGCAGTATTTT. Amino acid sequence: CASSSGGVTDTQYF. The variable domain in full, with the rest retrieved from reference TRBV7-8 and TRBJ2-3, is GAGVSQSPRYKVAKRGQDVALRCDPISGHVSLFWYQQALGQGPEFLTYFQNEAQLDKSGLPSDRFFAERPEGSVSTLKIQRTQQEDSAVYLCASSSGGVTDTQYFGPGTRLTVL.

The CDR3 region is CASSLGQTGGNEQFF. The DNA for the CDR3 is TGTGCCAGCAGCTTAGGGCAGACGGGGGGGAATGAGCAGTTCTTC. V and J are TRBV5-4 and TRBJ2-1; 8 positions agree with TRBD2. Unmatched junction bases numbered 8, after V lost 2 bases and J lost 7 bases. The CDR3 covers 15 residues. Germline V gene data show CDR1 as SGHNT and CDR2 as YYREEE (reference sequence).

This clone has just a few counts. The CDR3 DNA reads TGTGCCAGCAGTTACAAGGGGAATCAGCCCCAGCATTTT. It translates to CASSYKGNQPQHF. The chain uses TRBV6-6 and TRBJ1-5, with D possibly TRBD1 on 5 matching bases. The ends were cut back, 2 bases at V and 4 bases at J, with 6 bases in the middle. Germline CDR1 MNHNY, CDR2 SVGAGI (reference sequence). There are 13 residues in the CDR3.

A remark on this clone: The sample holds other DNA sequences that translate to the same CDR3. The chain recombines TRBV6-5 with TRBJ1-1; maybe TRBD1 (5 bases). The CDR3 sequence is 14 residues long. Trimming pared 0 bases from V and 1 base from J, leaving 6 bases between. From germline, CDR1 is MNHEY and CDR2 SVGAGI. The CDR3 DNA follows: TGTGCCAGCAGTTACTCCGGGGGGAACACTGAAGCTTTCTTT. This sequence encodes CASSYSGGNTEAFF.

V usage is TRBV14 and J usage is TRBJ1-1; D is possibly TRBD1 (6 bases). CDR3 size: 16 residues. Germline CDR1 reads SGHDN; CDR2 reads FVKESK. The V end was cut by 0 bases, the J end by 0 bases, with 11 bases between. CDR3 in DNA: TGTGCCAGCAGCCAAGACCCGGGACACATGAACACTGAAGCTTTCTTT. This gives the protein CASSQDPGHMNTEAFF.

J is TRBJ2-1 and V is TRBV7-9; 7 bases agree with TRBD2. The V gene's germline CDR1 is SEHNR and CDR2 FQNEAQ (reference sequence). The CDR3 extends over 15 amino acids. Trimming cost V 1 base and J 3 bases; bases outside gene matches: 3. As DNA, the CDR3 is TGTGCCAGCAGCTTAGGACTAGCCGACTACAATGAGCAGTTCTTC. It codes for CASSLGLADYNEQFF.

The chain joins TRBV5-8 to TRBJ2-1; D not resolved. The V end lost 0 bases, the J end lost 4 bases, and 11 bases lay between the germline ends. This CDR3 spans 15 amino acids. Per the germline V gene, CDR1 is SGHTS and CDR2 is YDEGEE. DNA for the CDR3: TGTGCCAGCAGCTTGGGGCTAGTTCCTTACAATGAGCAGTTCTTC. Translated: CASSLGLVPYNEQFF.

V usage is TRBV4-2 and J usage is TRBJ2-2, with 8 nucleotides matching TRBD2. Trimming cost V 3 bases and J 1 base; bases outside gene matches: 10. The CDR3 loop spans 18 amino acids. The germline V gene has CDR1 LGHNA and CDR2 YNFKEQ. The CDR3 coding sequence is TGTGCCAGCAGCCAGCAACTAGGACGGGAGGGGAACACCGGGGAGCTGTTTTTT. Protein sequence: CASSQQLGREGNTGELFF.

V gene TRBV2 combines with J gene TRBJ2-2, with D perhaps assigned TRBD1 or TRBD2 (6 bases each). The germline CDR1 and CDR2 sequences are SNHLY and FYNNEI. CDR3 length: 16 amino acids. Trimming shortened V by 7 bases and J by 3 bases, and 18 bases separated the two germline ends. CDR3 coding DNA: TGTGCCAGCAACCCCCGCCGGGGGCGCGACACCGGGGAGCTGTTTTTT. Its protein is CASNPRRGRDTGELFF.

V usage is TRBV11-1 and J usage is TRBJ2-2; unclear D gene. Trimming shortened V by 1 base and J by 6 bases, and 9 bases separated the two germline ends. CDR3 size: 14 residues. Germline V gene lookup returns CDR1 SGHAT and CDR2 FQDESV (reference sequence). CDR3 residues: CASSLGYRSGELFF. The CDR3 coding sequence is TGTGCCAGCAGCTTAGGTTATCGGTCCGGGGAGCTGTTTTTT.

The rearrangement joins TRBV2 to TRBJ2-1, with D maybe TRBD2 (6 bases). Germline assignment: CDR1 SNHLY and CDR2 FYNNEI. Trimming pared 4 bases from V and 2 bases from J, leaving 9 bases between. This CDR3 contains 14 residues. CDR3 nucleotides: TGTGCCAGCAGTGTGGGACTCACCTACAATGAGCAGTTCTTC. Translating gives CASSVGLTYNEQFF.